Below, 31 T cell receptor beta chains from the same sample are listed, as sequenced in a study of shared clonotypes between healthy human individuals. TCRdb keeps only in-frame clones here, not all; method: immunoSEQ multiplex PCR. The sample has a few million clones, approximately 96% seen once. Source material: naive CD4+ T cells sorted from blood. Subset of the sample: CD45RA+ positively selected. These receptors all come from a man aged 18-30 years in good health.

The CDR3 loop is CASSDSGVYEQYF. The CDR3 nucleotides read TGTGCCAGCAGTGACTCGGGAGTTTACGAGCAGTACTTC. The chain employs TRBV6-1 and TRBJ2-7; perhaps TRBD2 as D (6 bases). Trimming stripped 3 bases from V and 4 bases from J, with 10 bases between. CDR1 MNHNS and CDR2 SASEGT come from the germline V gene. This CDR3 is 13 amino acids long.

The J gene is TRBJ2-5, the V gene TRBV19, with no clear D. Germline V gives CDR1 LNHDA, CDR2 SQIVND (reference sequence). The CDR3 consists of 13 residues. The V gene lost 3 bases and the J gene lost 3 bases, with 8 bases spanning the gap. The CDR3 region is CASSIGQEETQYF. CDR3 DNA sequence: TGTGCCAGTAGTATTGGGCAAGAAGAGACCCAGTACTTC.

The rearrangement joins TRBV7-2 to TRBJ1-1; 7 bases fit TRBD1. Looked up from germline, CDR1 is SGHTA and CDR2 is FQGNSA. The CDR3 consists of 11 residues. Trimming removed 2 bases from V and 11 bases from J; junction bases left unmatched: 2. CDR3 in amino acids: CASSLKQGAFF. The DNA for the CDR3 is TGTGCCAGCAGCTTAAAACAGGGGGCTTTCTTT. Supplemented by reference TRBV7-2 and TRBJ1-1, the full variable domain reads GAGVSQSPSNKVTEKGKDVELRCDPISGHTALYWYRQSLGQGLEFLIYFQGNSAPDKSGLPSDRFSAERTGGSVSTLTIQRTQQEDSAVYLCASSLKQGAFFGQGTRLTVV.

This rearrangement joins TRBV4-3 to TRBJ2-7, with 10 bases fitting TRBD2. This CDR3 is built from 16 residues. Germline values: CDR1 LGHNA, CDR2 YSLEER. The CDR3 is CLEEDRTSGRSYEQYF. The CDR3 coding sequence is TGCCTAGAGGAGGATCGGACTAGCGGCCGCTCCTACGAGCAGTACTTC.

The rearrangement joins TRBV28 to TRBJ1-6; D uncertain. The CDR3 loop spans 15 amino acids. The V gene's germline CDR1 is MDHEN and CDR2 SYDVKM. V dropped 4 bases and J dropped 2 bases, with 9 bases sitting between them. CDR3 residues: CASSSPQPYNSPLHF. Written as DNA, the CDR3 is TGTGCCAGCAGTTCCCCCCAACCCTATAATTCACCCCTCCACTTT.

V and J are TRBV5-1 and TRBJ2-3; D is possibly TRBD1 (5 bases). The germline V gene has CDR1 SGHRS and CDR2 YFSETQ. This CDR3 has 15 amino acids. Trimming took 3 bases from V and 0 from J, leaving 11 bases between them. For the CDR3, the DNA is TGCGCCAGCAGCTCGACAGATACTAGCACAGATACGCAGTATTTT. Amino acids: CASSSTDTSTDTQYF.

The DNA of the CDR3 is TGTGCCAGCAGCTATCAGCCGACTAGCGGGAGCGGGGATACGCAGTATTTT. Translated: CASSYQPTSGSGDTQYF. This sequence joins TRBV5-4 and TRBJ2-3; TRBD2 aligns across 12 bases. V lost 3 bases to trimming and J lost 6 bases; unmatched junction nucleotides: 11. CDR3 length: 17 residues. Germline values: CDR1 SGHNT, CDR2 YYREEE (reference sequence). Full variable domain (outside the CDR3, taken from reference TRBV5-4 and TRBJ2-3): ETGVTQSPTHLIKTRGQQVTLRCSSQSGHNTVSWYQQALGQGPQFIFQYYREEENGRGNFPPRFSGLQFPNYSSELNVNALELDDSALYLCASSYQPTSGSGDTQYFGPGTRLTVL.

The rearrangement links TRBV5-1 to TRBJ2-5, with TRBD1 matching over 9 bases. V lost 1 base, J lost 1 base, and 8 bases stayed unmatched. Germline V gene lookup returns CDR1 SGHRS and CDR2 YFSETQ. The CDR3 totals 17 residues. CDR3 region: CASSLTGGSGAQETQYF. The CDR3 coding sequence is TGCGCCAGCAGCTTGACAGGGGGCTCGGGGGCCCAAGAGACCCAGTACTTC.

The CDR3 here is CASSPSTGEIYGYTF. The CDR3 DNA is TGCGCCAGCAGCCCCTCTACAGGGGAGATCTATGGCTACACCTTC. The chain employs TRBV5-1 and TRBJ1-2; 7 positions agree with TRBD1. V gave up 4 bases and J gave up 4 bases; unmatched junction bases: 10. There are 15 residues in the CDR3. CDR1 and CDR2 from the germline V gene are SGHRS and YFSETQ. Drawing the rest from reference TRBV5-1 and TRBJ1-2, the complete variable domain is KAGVTQTPRYLIKTRGQQVTLSCSPISGHRSVSWYQQTPGQGLQFLFEYFSETQRNKGNFPGRFSGRQFSNSRSEMNVSTLELGDSALYLCASSPSTGEIYGYTFGSGTRLTVV.

The genes are TRBV30 and TRBJ2-5; 10 bases are a match to TRBD1. Germline CDR1 is GTSNPN and CDR2 is SVGIG (reference sequence). The CDR3 runs to 11 residues. The CDR3 bases are TGTTCGACAGGGGGCGGGGAGACCCAGTACTTC. It is translated as CSTGGGETQYF. Drawing the rest from reference TRBV30 and TRBJ2-5, the complete variable domain is SQTIHQWPATLVQPVGSPLSLECTVEGTSNPNLYWYRQAAGRGLQLLFYSVGIGQISSEVPQNLSASRPQDRQFILSSKKLLLSDSGFYLCSTGGGETQYFGPGTRLLVL.

This clone was recorded once. The chain recombines TRBV13 with TRBJ1-5; D gene unclear. V lost 0 bases to trimming and J lost 7 bases, with 4 bases between them. The germline CDR1 and CDR2 sequences are PRHDT and FYEKMQ (reference sequence). This CDR3 is 12 amino acids long. CDR3 nucleotide sequence: TGTGCCAGCAGCTTAGGAAAACAGCCCCAGCATTTT. Translated, it gives CASSLGKQPQHF.

CDR3: CATSLRGGSTEAFF. CDR3 sequence (DNA): TGTGCCACTTCCCTCAGGGGAGGAAGCACTGAAGCTTTCTTT. The V call is TRBV6-6, the J call TRBJ1-1, with a tentative D call TRBD1 (6 bases). The length of the CDR3 is 14 residues. Germline V gives CDR1 MNHNY, CDR2 SVGAGI (reference sequence). Trimming took off 10 bases at V and 4 bases at J, with 19 bases between the two ends.

This sequence joins TRBV5-1 and TRBJ2-2; no definite D call. Germline V gives CDR1 SGHRS, CDR2 YFSETQ. The CDR3 loop spans 15 amino acids. Trimming removed 6 bases at V and 6 bases at J, with 18 bases between. The CDR3 nucleotides read TGCGCCAGCACCCCCCCGGCGACCTTCTCCGGGGAGCTGTTTTTT. This translates into CASTPPATFSGELFF.

This chain joins TRBV9 and TRBJ1-6, with D tentatively TRBD1 (6 bases). The CDR3 sequence is 15 residues long. V was pared by 0 bases and J by 7 bases, with 11 bases between. CDR1 and CDR2 from the germline V gene are SGDLS and YYNGEE. This CDR3 reads CASSVEGHPNSPLHF. In DNA, the CDR3 is TGTGCCAGCAGCGTAGAGGGACACCCAAATTCACCCCTCCACTTT.

This chain uses TRBV10-3 with TRBJ1-2; 8 positions agree with TRBD1. The CDR3 covers 17 residues. The germline V gene has CDR1 ENHRY and CDR2 SYGVKD. With V trimmed by 8 bases and J by 0 bases, 14 bases remained unmatched. CDR3 sequence reads: CAIQIIRGTGPNYGYTF. In DNA, the CDR3 is TGTGCCATCCAAATTATACGGGGGACAGGCCCTAACTATGGCTACACCTTC.

V gene TRBV7-9 combines with J gene TRBJ2-3, with TRBD2 identical over 7 bases. Germline V gives CDR1 SEHNR, CDR2 FQNEAQ (reference sequence). Unmatched junction bases numbered 6, after V lost 1 base and J lost 2 bases. This CDR3 is 16 amino acids long. CDR3 DNA sequence: TGTGCCAGCAGCTTAGGTCGAGCGGGGATCACAGATACGCAGTATTTT. Residues: CASSLGRAGITDTQYF.

The CDR3 is CASSSSGTVFGDTQYF. The DNA for the CDR3 is TGCGCCAGCAGCTCCTCCGGGACAGTTTTTGGAGATACGCAGTATTTT. V is TRBV5-1 and J is TRBJ2-3, with 7 bases that match TRBD1. V lost 3 bases and J lost 5; bases outside the gene matches: 12. Germline CDR1 is SGHRS and CDR2 is YFSETQ. CDR3 length: 16 amino acids.

The J gene is TRBJ1-4, the V gene TRBV6-5, with 11 bases lining up with TRBD1. V lost 4 bases to trimming and J lost 8 bases; unmatched junction nucleotides: 6. This CDR3 has 15 residues. Germline CDR1 reads MNHEY; CDR2 reads SVGAGI. The CDR3 sequence: CASSWTGGIGEKLFF. The CDR3 nucleotides read TGTGCCAGCAGTTGGACAGGGGGCATAGGGGAAAAACTGTTTTTT.

The chain couples TRBV18 to TRBJ1-6; a weak D match, TRBD1 (6 bases). The V gene lost 2 bases and the J gene lost 7 bases, with 15 bases spanning the gap. The CDR3 is made up of 16 amino acids. Germline lookup yields CDR1 KGHSH and CDR2 LQKENI. The DNA of the CDR3 is TGTGCCAGCTCACCATCGGCGGGGGCGTTGAATTCACCCCTCCACTTT. Amino acids: CASSPSAGALNSPLHF.

As for this clone: Additional DNA sequences in this sample encode the identical CDR3. This chain links TRBV6-5 with TRBJ2-7, with D possibly TRBD1 on 5 matching bases. Germline CDR1 is MNHEY and CDR2 is SVGAGI. Trimming removed 0 bases from V and 3 bases from J, with 12 bases in between. CDR3 size: 15 residues. CDR3 nucleotide sequence: TGTGCCAGCAGTTACTCTCGGCAGGGAATCTACGAGCAGTACTTC. This sequence encodes CASSYSRQGIYEQYF.

The chain couples TRBV5-1 to TRBJ1-1; 8 bases fit TRBD1. J was trimmed by 5 bases and V by 2 bases; bases with no gene match: 2. The CDR3 consists of 13 residues. The germline V gene encodes CDR1 SGHRS and CDR2 YFSETQ. The CDR3 protein is CASSFGTGTEAFF. As DNA, the CDR3 is TGCGCCAGCAGCTTTGGGACAGGAACTGAAGCTTTCTTT.

J is TRBJ2-3 and V is TRBV30, with a weak D call TRBD2 (6 bases). The CDR3 contains 14 residues. Germline V gene data show CDR1 as GTSNPN and CDR2 as SVGIG (reference sequence). The V end lost 0 bases, the J end lost 6 bases, and 13 bases lay between the germline ends. Written as DNA, the CDR3 is TGTGCCTGGAGTGTGGGGCGTGGAGGGGATACGCAGTATTTT. Amino acid sequence: CAWSVGRGGDTQYF.

The genes are TRBV9 and TRBJ2-7, with D perhaps matching TRBD2 (5 bases). V lost 4 bases to trimming and J lost 1 base, with 12 bases between them. The CDR3 is 14 amino acids. Germline V gene lookup returns CDR1 SGDLS and CDR2 YYNGEE. CDR3 nucleotide sequence: TGTGCCAGCAGCCCGCGAAGACTATCCTACGAGCAGTACTTC. It codes for CASSPRRLSYEQYF.

CDR3 amino acids: CASSEEPGQPLHF. The CDR3, as DNA: TGTGCCAGCAGCGAGGAACCGGGACAACCCCTCCACTTT. The gene calls are TRBV7-2 and TRBJ1-6; D possibly corresponds to TRBD1 (6 bases). CDR1 SGHTA and CDR2 FQGNSA come from the germline V gene. Trimming cost V 5 bases and J 12 bases, with 14 bases left between them. This CDR3 comprises 13 residues.

This clone was recorded only once. The chain combines TRBV5-1 with TRBJ1-1; 9 nucleotides match TRBD1. J was trimmed by 3 bases and V by 4 bases; bases with no gene match: 7. The CDR3 runs to 15 residues. Germline V lookup: CDR1 SGHRS, CDR2 YFSETQ. The CDR3 is CASSLNRGPDTEAFF. The CDR3 DNA follows: TGCGCCAGCAGCCTTAACAGGGGGCCGGACACTGAAGCTTTCTTT.

This clone has only a few counts. The same CDR3 arises from other DNA sequences in this sample as well. The chain links TRBV7-9 to TRBJ2-2; 7 positions match TRBD1. The CDR3 loop spans 15 amino acids. The germline V gene has CDR1 SEHNR and CDR2 FQNEAQ (reference sequence). The V and J ends lost 0 bases and 5 bases, in that order; junction bases with no gene match: 3. CDR3 nucleotide sequence: TGTGCCAGCAGCTTAGCAGGGGGCAATACCGGGGAGCTGTTTTTT. Its translation: CASSLAGGNTGELFF. Based on the CDR3 plus reference TRBV7-9 and TRBJ2-2, the full variable domain is DTGVSQNPRHKITKRGQNVTFRCDPISEHNRLYWYRQTLGQGPEFLTYFQNEAQLEKSRLLSDRFSAERPKGSFSTLEIQRTEQGDSAMYLCASSLAGGNTGELFFGEGSRLTVL.

V and J are TRBV27 and TRBJ1-6; D uncertain. The CDR3 runs 13 residues. CDR1 MNHEY and CDR2 SMNVEV come from the germline V gene (reference sequence). Trimming pared 5 bases from V and 2 bases from J, leaving 4 bases between. In nucleotides, the CDR3 is TGTGCCAGCAGTATAACCTATAATTCACCCCTCCACTTT. Encoded protein: CASSITYNSPLHF.

V is TRBV25-1 and J is TRBJ2-3; no clear D gene. Trimming left V 7 bases short and J 1 base short, with 9 bases between. This CDR3 region has 13 residues. Germline CDR1 reads MGHDK; CDR2 reads SYGVNS. The CDR3 nucleotides are TGTGCCAGCAAAACAGCCGGCACAGATACGCAGTATTTT. It is translated as CASKTAGTDTQYF.

V usage is TRBV28 and J usage is TRBJ2-7; tentatively, D is TRBD1 (6 bases). Germline V gene sequence: CDR1 MDHEN, CDR2 SYDVKM. The CDR3 covers 13 residues. V was trimmed by 3 bases and J by 2 bases, leaving 8 bases between them. In nucleotides, the CDR3 is TGTGCCAGCAGTTTCCAGGGGCCCTACGAGCAGTACTTC. It translates to CASSFQGPYEQYF. Full variable domain (remainder filled in from reference TRBV28 and TRBJ2-7): DVKVTQSSRYLVKRTGEKVFLECVQDMDHENMFWYRQDPGLGLRLIYFSYDVKMKEKGDIPEGYSVSREKKERFSLILESASTNQTSMYLCASSFQGPYEQYFGPGTRLTVT.

This rearrangement joins TRBV10-3 to TRBJ2-3; D might be TRBD1 (7 bases). The CDR3 has 15 amino acids. Trimming stripped 10 bases from V and 0 bases from J, with 17 bases between. Germline assignment: CDR1 ENHRY and CDR2 SYGVKD. The CDR3 here is CATGSWDSSTDTQYF. DNA of the CDR3: TGTGCCACCGGGAGCTGGGACAGTAGCACAGATACGCAGTATTTT.

CDR3 region: CASSLESVGGLAEQFF. The CDR3, as DNA: TGTGCCAGCAGCTTAGAGTCGGTCGGGGGTTTAGCTGAGCAGTTCTTC. The chain is built from TRBV11-2 and TRBJ2-1; maybe TRBD2 (6 bases). There are 16 residues in the CDR3. CDR1 SGHAT and CDR2 FQNNGV come from the germline V gene. V lost 0 bases to trimming and J lost 9 bases, with 18 bases between them. The complete variable domain, with remaining parts taken from reference TRBV11-2 and TRBJ2-1, reads EAGVAQSPRYKIIEKRQSVAFWCNPISGHATLYWYQQILGQGPKLLIQFQNNGVVDDSQLPKDRFSAERLKGVDSTLKIQPAKLEDSAVYLCASSLESVGGLAEQFFGPGTRLTVL.